The entry below describes one T cell receptor (beta chain). The antigen remains undetermined. Per germline, CDR1 MGHRA and CDR2 YSYEKL. This CDR3 has 15 residues. Trimming shortened V by 3 bases and J by 1 base, and 12 bases separated the two germline ends. No patient escaped relapse after autologous stem cell transplantation, and brentuximab vedotin exposure varied. Complete response, partial response or progressive disease constituted the best responses recorded. The data originate from a study of PD-1 blockade in classical Hodgkin lymphoma. Study observations and caveats: Diversity in CD4+ TCRs, unlike that measured in CD8+ TCRs, had risen significantly by C4D1.

TCRdb's table, derived via immunoSEQ multiplex PCR, lists solely in-frame clones and lacks some. The table includes about 45,000 clones, about 65% detected once. The rearrangement links TRBV4-1 to TRBJ1-2, with unresolved D. Sequenced here: peripheral blood mononuclear cells (PBMCs), sampled before the second cycle of nivolumab. The origin of this receptor is a human donor with classical Hodgkin lymphoma. This CDR3 is CASSQQSADNYGYTF. CDR3 nucleotides: TGCGCCAGCAGCCAGCAATCGGCGGATAACTATGGCTACACCTTC.